Listed here are 17 T cell receptor beta chains from one sample, sequenced in a study of identical twins. TCRdb redid the calling of the 5' RACE reads with MiXCR, one entry per CDR3 protein. In the table there are about 500,000 distinct CDR3 sequences, 13% to 15% of which are singletons. This sample also belongs to another study, concerning yellow fever vaccine responses in identical twins.

Sequences were obtained from CD4+ T cells sorted from blood. The receptors come from a woman aged 18-29 years in good health.

This clonotype was seen a few times. The chain employs TRBV28 and TRBJ2-7, with 7 bases fitting TRBD1. This CDR3 has 18 residues. Trimming took 4 bases from V and 2 from J; bases not matched to a gene: 17. Germline V CDR1 and CDR2: MDHEN, SYDVKM. CDR3 protein: CASSSPTTGLRKAYEQYF. The CDR3 nucleotides read TGTGCCAGCAGTTCCCCTACGACAGGGTTACGGAAGGCCTACGAGCAGTACTTC.

The sample holds many counts of this clonotype. CDR3 residues: CASSQDRLGEKLFF. The CDR3 DNA sequence: TGTGCCAGCAGTCAAGACCGGCTCGGAGAAAAACTGTTTTTT. The chain uses TRBV12-3 or TRBV12-4 and TRBJ1-4, with D unresolved. With 5 bases removed from V and 8 bases from J, the gap between germline ends came to 15 bases. This CDR3 has 14 residues.

The J gene is TRBJ2-2, the V gene TRBV5-1; 9 bases are shared with TRBD1. V lost 3 bases, J lost 5 bases, and 8 bases stayed unmatched. The CDR3 contains 16 residues. From germline, CDR1 is SGHRS and CDR2 YFSETQ. The CDR3 sequence: CASSYGTGKRTGELFF. Here the CDR3 DNA reads TGCGCCAGCAGCTACGGGACAGGGAAGAGGACCGGGGAGCTGTTTTTT.

The chain joins TRBV15 to TRBJ2-7; 12 bases align to TRBD1. Trimming removed 0 bases from V and 6 bases from J; junction bases left unmatched: 9. This CDR3 region has 17 residues. Germline CDR1 is LNHNV and CDR2 is YYDKDF (reference sequence). CDR3: CATSREWVGTGGAEQYF. The CDR3 region has the DNA TGTGCCACCAGCAGAGAATGGGTCGGGACAGGGGGCGCCGAGCAGTACTTC.

The table lists this clonotype with many counts. This sequence joins TRBV9 and TRBJ2-7, with D possibly matching TRBD1 (6 bases). The CDR3 loop spans 14 amino acids. Trimming shortened V by 0 bases and J by 2 bases, and 9 bases separated the two germline ends. From germline, CDR1 is SGDLS and CDR2 YYNGEE. The CDR3 sequence: CASSVGTDTYEQYF. CDR3 DNA sequence: TGTGCCAGCAGCGTAGGGACAGATACCTACGAGCAGTACTTC. Supplemented by reference TRBV9 and TRBJ2-7, the full variable domain reads DSGVTQTPKHLITATGQRVTLRCSPRSGDLSVYWYQQSLDQGLQFLIQYYNGEERAKGNILERFSAQQFPDLHSELNLSSLELGDSALYFCASSVGTDTYEQYFGPGTRLTVT.

Many counts were recorded for this clonotype. The chain employs TRBV7-2 and TRBJ2-5, with D hard to call. CDR1 and CDR2 (germline): SGHTA, FQGNSA. V shed 5 bases and J shed 2 bases, with 12 bases lying between them. This CDR3 comprises 14 residues. As DNA, the CDR3 is TGTGCCAGCAGCCTGGAGAGGAATCAAGAGACCCAGTACTTC. It yields the protein CASSLERNQETQYF.

This clonotype turned up a few times. The chain combines TRBV5-5 with TRBJ2-2; D remains ambiguous. Trimming left V 4 bases short and J 5 bases short, with 15 bases between. Germline assignment: CDR1 SGHKS and CDR2 YYEKEE (reference sequence). The CDR3 extends over 15 amino acids. The CDR3 DNA reads as TGTGCCAGCAGCGGTATTGGGGTAGGGACCGGGGAGCTGTTTTTT. Encoded protein: CASSGIGVGTGELFF.

This clonotype was picked up a small number of times. The chain has TRBV5-1 and TRBJ2-6; D is possibly TRBD1 or TRBD2 (5 bases each). The CDR3 is 18 residues long. The V end lost 4 bases, the J end lost 0 bases, and 17 bases lay between the germline ends. Germline V lookup: CDR1 SGHRS, CDR2 YFSETQ. CDR3 sequence reads: CASSVAGTLSSGANVLTF. The CDR3 nucleotides read TGCGCCAGCAGCGTAGCCGGGACGTTGTCCTCTGGGGCCAACGTCCTGACTTTC.

CDR3 sequence: CASSSGLAGLTTSTDTQYF. The CDR3 DNA follows: TGCGCCAGCAGTTCTGGACTAGCGGGGCTTACAACTAGCACAGATACGCAGTATTTT. The chain couples TRBV5-1 to TRBJ2-3; 12 nucleotides match TRBD2. J gave up 0 bases and V 5 bases, and 13 bases lay outside the gene matches. The CDR3 contains 19 residues. The V gene's germline CDR1 is SGHRS and CDR2 YFSETQ.

The chain couples TRBV4-1 to TRBJ2-7; D uncertain. The CDR3 runs to 15 residues. V was shortened by 0 bases and J by 7 bases, with 16 bases between the two germline ends. The germline V gene encodes CDR1 MGHRA and CDR2 YSYEKL. The CDR3 DNA reads as TGCGCCAGCAGCCAAGAGGGCCGGACCTTGGGGGAGCAGTACTTC. Residues: CASSQEGRTLGEQYF.

This chain joins TRBV7-9 and TRBJ2-2; D is perhaps TRBD2 (5 bases). V lost 5 bases and J lost 5, with 9 bases in between. There are 13 residues in the CDR3. The germline V gene encodes CDR1 SEHNR and CDR2 FQNEAQ (reference sequence). The CDR3 DNA reads TGTGCCAGCAGCAATACTAGGACCGGGGAGCTGTTTTTT. It yields the protein CASSNTRTGELFF.

This clonotype was seen only a few times. This sequence joins TRBV27 and TRBJ2-6; D is undetermined. Trimming shortened V by 5 bases and J by 2 bases, and 10 bases separated the two germline ends. The germline V gene has CDR1 MNHEY and CDR2 SMNVEV (reference sequence). This CDR3 is 15 amino acids long. The CDR3 DNA reads TGTGCCAGCAGTCCGCTTACAGCTGGGGCCAACGTCCTGACTTTC. This sequence encodes CASSPLTAGANVLTF.

The sample holds many counts of this clonotype. V and J are TRBV2 and TRBJ2-7, with 9 bases fitting TRBD1. Germline loops: CDR1 SNHLY, CDR2 FYNNEI. The CDR3 length is 13 residues. Trimming took 7 bases from V and 5 from J; bases not matched to a gene: 6. CDR3 protein: CASNLQGANEQYF. CDR3 bases: TGTGCCAGCAACTTACAGGGGGCAAACGAGCAGTACTTC.

In nucleotides, the CDR3 is TGTGCCAGCAGCCTACAGGGGGCCCAATACAATGAGCAGTTCTTC. Residues: CASSLQGAQYNEQFF. This chain links TRBV14 with TRBJ2-1, with 9 bases aligning to TRBD1. The CDR3 has 15 amino acids. The germline V gene encodes CDR1 SGHDN and CDR2 FVKESK. Trimming cost V 4 bases and J 4 bases; bases outside gene matches: 5.

This chain uses TRBV3-1 with TRBJ2-5; D may be TRBD2 (6 bases). V was clipped by 0 bases and J by 5 bases, with 13 bases between them. This CDR3 contains 15 residues. Germline-derived CDR1 and CDR2 are LGHDT and YNNKEL (reference sequence). The chain's CDR3 is CASSQEGGAKETQYF. CDR3 in DNA: TGTGCCAGCAGCCAAGAAGGAGGGGCGAAGGAGACCCAGTACTTC.

The chain joins TRBV5-1 to TRBJ1-3; no reliable D call. CDR1 is SGHRS and CDR2 is YFSETQ in the germline V gene. The CDR3 spans 14 residues. V was trimmed by 4 bases and J by 2 bases, leaving 10 bases between them. CDR3 DNA: TGCGCCAGCAGCATCGGGGAAGCTGGAAACACCATATATTTT. Amino acids: CASSIGEAGNTIYF.

This clonotype occurred a few times. This chain uses TRBV28 with TRBJ2-7, with 7 positions matching TRBD1. The CDR3 covers 12 residues. CDR1 and CDR2 from the germline V gene are MDHEN and SYDVKM. The ends lost 6 bases at V and 6 bases at J; junction bases unmatched: 5. The CDR3: CASSRGNGEQYF. CDR3 bases: TGTGCCAGCAGCAGGGGGAACGGCGAGCAGTACTTC. The full variable domain, with the rest looked up from reference TRBV28 and TRBJ2-7, is DVKVTQSSRYLVKRTGEKVFLECVQDMDHENMFWYRQDPGLGLRLIYFSYDVKMKEKGDIPEGYSVSREKKERFSLILESASTNQTSMYLCASSRGNGEQYFGPGTRLTVT.